The rows below give T cell receptor beta chains drawn from one sample of a study of siplizumab effects on memory and regulatory T cells. TCRdb's copy holds only in-frame clones and misses some; the assay was immunoSEQ multiplex PCR. The sample has about 50,000 clones; over 95% are singletons. The sequenced sample consisted of naive CD8+ T cells sorted from blood. The receptors stem from a human donor in good health. Each CDR3 is given with its conserved first and last residue. The D gene is left open where the match is weak. Rows may omit the clone size; those that give it use once, few, many or a size class.

j_gene	v_gene	d_gene	abundance	CDR3nt	CDR3aa
TRBJ2-5	TRBV6-1	-	-	TGTGCCAGCAGTGCCCGGGGTTTTTTAGAGACCCAGTACTTC	CASSARGFLETQYF
TRBJ1-6	TRBV5-4	TRBD1	once	TGTGCCAGCAGCTGGGGACAGGGTAATTCACCCCTCCACTTT	CASSWGQGNSPLHF
TRBJ2-7	TRBV5-1	-	-	TGCGCCAGCAGTGCAGGGAGCTCCTACGAGCAGTACTTC	CASSAGSSYEQYF
TRBJ2-5	TRBV28	-	-	TGTGCCAGCAGGAGCGGGACAAGTCAAAAGACCCAGTACTTC	CASRSGTSQKTQYF
TRBJ2-2	TRBV29-1	-	-	TGCAGCGTTGATTTGGGGGGTCACACCGGGGAGCTGTTTTTT	CSVDLGGHTGELFF
TRBJ2-7	TRBV4-1	TRBD1	-	TGCGCCAGCAGCCAAGATCAGGGACAGGGAGGCGAGCAGTACTTC	CASSQDQGQGGEQYF
TRBJ2-5	TRBV7-9	-	-	TGTGCCAGCAGCATACCGACAGATCCCCAAGAGACCCAGTACTTC	CASSIPTDPQETQYF
TRBJ2-7	TRBV5-1	TRBD2	-	TGCGCCAGCAGCTCCGGTGGAGGGACCGGGACTAGCCCCTACGAGCAGTACTTC	CASSSGGGTGTSPYEQYF
TRBJ2-3	TRBV29-1	TRBD2	-	TGCAGCGTTGTAGCGGGGCCAGCACCAGATACGCAGTATTTT	CSVVAGPAPDTQYF
TRBJ1-1	TRBV4-1	-	-	TGCGCCAGCAGCCCCCACATACCGGGACGGAAGAACACTGAAGCTTTCTTT	CASSPHIPGRKNTEAFF
TRBJ2-7	TRBV9	-	-	TGTGCCAGCAGCCCGGGCGGGTTCTCGCAAGCCTACGAGCAGTACTTC	CASSPGGFSQAYEQYF
TRBJ2-7	TRBV7-9	TRBD2	-	TGTGCCAGCAGCCCAGGACTAGAGGGTCCAAACGAGCAGTACTTC	CASSPGLEGPNEQYF
TRBJ2-7	TRBV6-5	TRBD1	few	TGTGCCAGCAGCTGGACAGGGGGAGGTTACGAGCAGTACTTC	CASSWTGGGYEQYF
TRBJ2-2	TRBV27	-	once	TGTGCCAGCAGTTTTACAAACACCGGGGAGCTGTTTTTT	CASSFTNTGELFF
TRBJ1-2	TRBV7-2	TRBD1	-	TGTGCCAGCAGCTTATCTGCGCGACAGGGGCAAAACTATGGCTACACCTTC	CASSLSARQGQNYGYTF
TRBJ2-7	TRBV7-9	-	-	TGTGCCAGCAGTCTAGGGGCGGGATACTACTCCTACGAGCAGTACTTC	CASSLGAGYYSYEQYF
TRBJ2-2	TRBV9	TRBD2	-	TGTGCCAGCAGCGTACCTAGCGGGAGGGCTGACACCGGGGAGCTGTTTTTT	CASSVPSGRADTGELFF
TRBJ2-1	TRBV27	-	-	TGTGCCAGCAGTTTCAGTTTCACCTACAATGAGCAGTTCTTC	CASSFSFTYNEQFF
TRBJ2-1	TRBV5-4	-	-	TGTGCCAGCAGCTTCTTTACAGGTCGTGCCTCGCAGTTCTTC	CASSFFTGRASQFF
TRBJ2-2	TRBV13	-	-	TGTGCCAGCAGCCCCTTTTACACCGGGGAGCTGTTTTTT	CASSPFYTGELFF
TRBJ2-1	TRBV19	TRBD1	-	TGTGCCAGTAGTTTGACAGGGGCAAACAATGAGCAGTTCTTC	CASSLTGANNEQFF
TRBJ1-5	TRBV4-1	-	-	TGCGCCAGCAGCCAAGTCTTGGAGCAGCCCCAGCATTTT	CASSQVLEQPQHF
TRBJ2-7	TRBV14	-	-	TGTGCCAGCAGCCAAGTTAAGAACGAGCAGTACTTC	CASSQVKNEQYF
TRBJ1-2	TRBV13	-	-	TGTGCCAGCAGTTCAGCCACAGGGAGTGGCTACACCTTC	CASSSATGSGYTF
TRBJ2-1	TRBV2	TRBD2	-	TGTGCCAGCAGTGAGTTAGCGGGAGTATGGAATGAGCAGTTCTTC	CASSELAGVWNEQFF
TRBJ2-2	TRBV9	-	-	TGTGCCAGCAGCGTGAATGTTTTGCGGGCAGGCGGGGAGCTGTTTTTT	CASSVNVLRAGGELFF
TRBJ1-2	TRBV5-5	-	-	TGTGCCAGCAGCGCACAGAACTATGGCTACACCTTC	CASSAQNYGYTF
TRBJ2-2	TRBV7-3	-	-	TGTGCCAGCAGTCCAGACTTAAACACCGGGGAGCTGTTTTTT	CASSPDLNTGELFF
TRBJ1-1	TRBV23-1	-	-	TGCGCCACCACTAAAGTGTTGAACACTGAAGCTTTCTTT	CATTKVLNTEAFF
TRBJ1-5	TRBV9	-	-	TGTGCCAGCAGCGTTTCAGGGACAATCAATCAGCCCCAGCATTTT	CASSVSGTINQPQHF
TRBJ2-1	TRBV5-1	TRBD2	-	TGCGCCAGCAGCTTGTGGACTAGCGGTAATAAGCAGTTCTTC	CASSLWTSGNKQFF
TRBJ2-1	TRBV19	-	-	TGTGCCAGTAGTATCGGCGCGCCGGGGGAGCAGTTCTTC	CASSIGAPGEQFF
TRBJ1-1	TRBV12-5	TRBD1	-	TGTGCTAGTGGTCTTACCTACTCCGGGACAGGGGGAACGGTGGAAGCTTTCTTT	CASGLTYSGTGGTVEAFF